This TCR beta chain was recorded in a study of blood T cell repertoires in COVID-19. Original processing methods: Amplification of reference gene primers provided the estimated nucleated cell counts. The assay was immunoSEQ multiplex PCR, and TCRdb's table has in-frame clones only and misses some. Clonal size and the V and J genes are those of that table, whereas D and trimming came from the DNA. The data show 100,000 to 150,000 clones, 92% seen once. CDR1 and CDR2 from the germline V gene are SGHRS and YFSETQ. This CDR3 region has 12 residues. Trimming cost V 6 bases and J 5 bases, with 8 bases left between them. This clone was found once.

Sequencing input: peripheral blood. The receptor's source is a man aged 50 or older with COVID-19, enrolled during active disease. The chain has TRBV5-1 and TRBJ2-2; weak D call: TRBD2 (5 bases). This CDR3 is CASNSGTGELFF. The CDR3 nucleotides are TGCGCCAGCAATTCGGGAACCGGGGAGCTGTTTTTT.